This T cell receptor (beta chain) was documented in a study of blood T cell repertoires in COVID-19. Study in general: Sample material is recorded as cDNA or gDNA derived from T cells, B-cell-depleted T cells, or PBMCs.

The CDR3 is made up of 14 amino acids. The study drew participants aged about 18 to 95 years from approximately 23 US areas. All recovered Cohort 3 donors got two negative PCRs, got clearance, or saw symptom resolution. As handled by the study authors: Quantification of nucleated cells was approximated via reference gene primer amplification. Here immunoSEQ multiplex PCR was the method, and the copy in TCRdb shows in-frame clones only, minus some. Clone size and the V and J calls come from that table; the DNA yielded D and trimming. Among 250,000 to 300,000 clones, 89% were seen once, and the ten largest hold about 2%.

The sequenced material came from PBMCs or T cells enriched from blood (not recorded which). The receptor's source is a woman in her sixties who had recovered from COVID-19. This chain uses TRBV21-1 with TRBJ1-5; the table's D call of TRBD1 was not tested on the DNA. TRBV21-1 is classified as a pseudogene. The CDR3 is CASRPNSCNQPQHF. In DNA form, the CDR3 reads TGTGCCAGCAGACCTAACAGCTGCAATCAGCCCCAGCATTTT.